The 27 T cell receptor beta chains reported below all come from one sample, sequenced in a study of T-cell memory formation after mild COVID-19. MiXCR was run by TCRdb on the 5' RACE reads, yielding one entry per CDR3 protein. Here the sample spans roughly 350,000 distinct CDR3 sequences, roughly 15% being singletons. Source material: PBMCs or a T cell subset sorted from them (not recorded which). The receptors stem from a man aged 18 to 30 who had mild COVID-19 (a few samples of this study predate the infection). Cell type and time point are not known.

The rearrangement joins TRBV5-1 to TRBJ1-1, with D hard to call. The germline V gene encodes CDR1 SGHRS and CDR2 YFSETQ. V was trimmed by 0 bases and J by 0 bases, leaving 12 bases between them. CDR3 length: 16 residues. The DNA for the CDR3 is TGCGCCAGCAGCTTGGGCTGGCAGTTCATGAACACTGAAGCTTTCTTT. Protein: CASSLGWQFMNTEAFF.

This clonotype showed up many times. The chain links TRBV19 to TRBJ2-7; D is perhaps TRBD2 (6 bases). Trimming removed 3 bases from V and 2 bases from J, with 11 bases in between. Germline CDR1 and CDR2: LNHDA and SQIVND (reference sequence). The CDR3 is 14 residues long. Here the CDR3 reads CASSINPGAYEQYF. The CDR3 DNA reads as TGTGCCAGTAGTATTAACCCGGGGGCCTACGAGCAGTACTTC. Supplemented by reference TRBV19 and TRBJ2-7, the full variable domain reads DGGITQSPKYLFRKEGQNVTLSCEQNLNHDAMYWYRQDPGQGLRLIYYSQIVNDFQKGDIAEGYSVSREKKESFPLTVTSAQKNPTAFYLCASSINPGAYEQYFGPGTRLTVT.

The V call is TRBV7-9, the J call TRBJ2-3, with D possibly matching TRBD2 (6 bases). Germline values: CDR1 SEHNR, CDR2 FQNEAQ (reference sequence). This CDR3 is built from 17 residues. V shed 4 bases and J shed 4 bases, with 21 bases lying between them. CDR3 DNA sequence: TGTGCCAGCAGCTCGTCGTTTTTGGATAGCGGTGCAGATACGCAGTATTTT. Amino acids: CASSSSFLDSGADTQYF.

This clonotype was counted only a few times. The V call is TRBV6-1, the J call TRBJ1-1; D not certain. This CDR3 contains 15 residues. Between the trimmed V and J ends, which lost 0 bases and 1 base, there was a span of 9 bases. Germline lookup yields CDR1 MNHNS and CDR2 SASEGT. CDR3 DNA: TGTGCCAGCAGTGAAGCGCGGGTTGGGAACACTGAAGCTTTCTTT. This codes for CASSEARVGNTEAFF.

This clonotype was recorded a few times. The V and J genes are TRBV6-5 and TRBJ1-1, with no clear D. Trimming stripped 2 bases from V and 7 bases from J, with 17 bases between. Germline CDR1 reads MNHEY; CDR2 reads SVGAGI. CDR3 length: 15 residues. CDR3 nucleotides: TGTGCCAGCAGTTACACACTTCCGGGTCGGGGTGAAGCTTTCTTT. This translates into CASSYTLPGRGEAFF.

This clonotype was seen a handful of times. The chain employs TRBV29-1 and TRBJ2-3, with D possibly TRBD1 on 6 matching bases. Germline V gives CDR1 SQVTM, CDR2 ANQGSEA. Trimming left V 3 bases short and J 1 base short, with 8 bases between. CDR3 length: 13 residues. CDR3 amino acids: CSVESGGTDTQYF. Here the CDR3 DNA reads TGCAGCGTTGAGTCAGGGGGCACAGATACGCAGTATTTT.

This clonotype was found a few times. V is TRBV20-1 and J is TRBJ2-7; 8 bases match TRBD1. The CDR3 sequence is 14 residues long. The ends lost 5 bases at V and 3 bases at J; junction bases unmatched: 9. Germline-derived CDR1 and CDR2 are DFQATT and SNEGSKA (reference sequence). The CDR3 sequence: CSAVRQGRYYEQYF. The CDR3, as DNA: TGCAGTGCTGTTCGACAGGGGAGGTACTACGAGCAGTACTTC.

The rearrangement joins TRBV7-6 to TRBJ1-3; D gene ambiguous. CDR1 and CDR2 from the germline V gene are SGHVS and FNYEAQ. The CDR3 is 13 amino acids. V was pared by 5 bases and J by 8 bases, with 13 bases between. The CDR3 DNA reads TGTGCCAGCAGCGCGGGGAGAGCAGACACCATATATTTT. The encoded protein is CASSAGRADTIYF. Filled out from reference TRBV7-6 and TRBJ1-3, the complete variable domain reads GAGVSQSPRYKVTKRGQDVALRCDPISGHVSLYWYRQALGQGPEFLTYFNYEAQQDKSGLPNDRFSAERPEGSISTLTIQRTEQRDSAMYRCASSAGRADTIYFGEGSWLTVV.

This clonotype was counted at least ten times. CDR3 amino acids: CASSLGDRDTDTQYF. CDR3 sequence (DNA): TGCGCCAGCAGCTTGGGAGACAGGGACACAGATACGCAGTATTTT. The V gene is TRBV5-1, the J gene TRBJ2-3; 7 bases agree with TRBD1. Trimming cost V 0 bases and J 2 bases; bases outside gene matches: 3. The CDR3 extends over 15 amino acids. Germline CDR1 and CDR2: SGHRS and YFSETQ.

The V and J genes are TRBV6-6 and TRBJ1-1; no reliable D call. V dropped 2 bases and J dropped 4 bases, with 5 bases sitting between them. CDR3 length: 12 residues. In germline, CDR1 is MNHNY, CDR2 SVGAGI (reference sequence). The CDR3 reads CASSYGSTEAFF. CDR3 DNA sequence: TGTGCCAGCAGTTACGGGAGCACTGAAGCTTTCTTT.

The rearrangement joins TRBV4-3 to TRBJ2-3; TRBD2 agrees at 7 bases. The CDR3 extends over 16 amino acids. Unmatched junction bases numbered 7, after V lost 1 base and J lost 3 bases. Germline CDR1 and CDR2: LGHNA and YSLEER. The CDR3 here is CASSQGVTGGTDTQYF. Written as DNA, the CDR3 is TGCGCCAGCAGCCAAGGAGTGACGGGGGGTACAGATACGCAGTATTTT.

The chain recombines TRBV20-1 with TRBJ2-2; D gene ambiguous. The V end was cut by 0 bases, the J end by 4 bases, with 12 bases between. The CDR3 has 15 amino acids. From germline, CDR1 is DFQATT and CDR2 SNEGSKA (reference sequence). The CDR3 DNA follows: TGCAGTGCTAGAGATCTGGGCAACCCCACCGGGGAGCTGTTTTTT. Translating gives CSARDLGNPTGELFF.

The chain couples TRBV29-1 to TRBJ2-2; D remains unclear. This CDR3 is 12 amino acids long. Germline CDR1 SQVTM, CDR2 ANQGSEA. Deletions cut 4 bases from V and 3 bases from J, with 6 bases between. Here the CDR3 reads CSVVSDTGELFF. The DNA of the CDR3 is TGCAGCGTTGTTTCGGACACCGGGGAGCTGTTTTTT.

The rearrangement uses TRBV12-3 or TRBV12-4 and TRBJ1-2; a weak D match, TRBD1 (5 bases). The length of the CDR3 is 15 residues. V lost 1 base and J 4 bases, leaving 13 bases between the germline ends. The CDR3 DNA reads TGTGCCAGCAGTTTAGGAGGGACCGGCGGCTATGGCTACACCTTC. It codes for CASSLGGTGGYGYTF.

The CDR3 here is CATSRDFDAGAEAFF. CDR3 coding DNA: TGTGCCACCAGCAGAGATTTCGATGCGGGGGCTGAAGCTTTCTTT. V and J are TRBV15 and TRBJ1-1, with TRBD1 as a possible D gene (5 bases). CDR3 length: 15 amino acids. The germline V and J ends were trimmed by 0 bases and 6 bases, with 14 bases remaining between them. Germline V gene data show CDR1 as LNHNV and CDR2 as YYDKDF (reference sequence).

This clonotype occurred a few times. The chain has TRBV20-1 and TRBJ2-3; D perhaps matches TRBD1 (6 bases). Trimming left V 1 base short and J 4 bases short, with 9 bases between. Germline V CDR1 and CDR2: DFQATT, SNEGSKA (reference sequence). The CDR3 has 13 residues. DNA for the CDR3: TGCAGTGCTAGAGGGACAGTCCCAGATACGCAGTATTTT. Protein: CSARGTVPDTQYF.

The chain has TRBV5-1 and TRBJ1-1; maybe TRBD1 (5 bases). The length of the CDR3 is 15 residues. Germline V gives CDR1 SGHRS, CDR2 YFSETQ. V was shortened by 0 bases and J by 2 bases, with 11 bases between the two germline ends. CDR3 protein: CASSLVGTDNTEAFF. In nucleotides, the CDR3 is TGCGCCAGCAGCTTGGTGGGGACTGATAACACTGAAGCTTTCTTT.

This clonotype was seen a handful of times. The chain employs TRBV24-1 and TRBJ1-6, with D unresolved. Germline CDR1 is KGHDR and CDR2 is SFDVKD. This CDR3 region has 14 residues. With 5 bases removed from V and 9 bases from J, the gap between germline ends came to 13 bases. The CDR3: CATSGPDEASPLHF. CDR3 DNA sequence: TGTGCCACCAGTGGCCCCGACGAGGCTTCACCCCTCCACTTT.

This clonotype was found a few times. The chain uses TRBV5-5 and TRBJ2-5; no firm D call. The V gene lost 4 bases and the J gene lost 5 bases, with 30 bases spanning the gap. The germline V gene has CDR1 SGHKS and CDR2 YYEKEE (reference sequence). The CDR3 covers 19 residues. The CDR3 DNA reads TGTGCCAGCAGCCCACGGAGATACTCCCCGGTCACAATTAGTGAGACCCAGTACTTC. This encodes CASSPRRYSPVTISETQYF.

This clonotype has ten or more counts. The J gene is TRBJ2-7, the V gene TRBV7-9; D call uncertain. The ends were cut back, 0 bases at V and 2 bases at J, with 14 bases in the middle. Germline V gene data show CDR1 as SEHNR and CDR2 as FQNEAQ (reference sequence). This CDR3 comprises 16 residues. CDR3 bases: TGTGCCAGCAGCTTAGCGCGAGGTAAAGTAGCCTACGAGCAGTACTTC. It encodes CASSLARGKVAYEQYF.

This clonotype has just a few counts. The genes are TRBV6-2 or TRBV6-3 and TRBJ1-1, with D tentatively TRBD1 (6 bases). This CDR3 is 20 amino acids long. V lost 6 bases and J lost 0, with 29 bases in between. Germline loops: CDR1 MNHEY, CDR2 SVGEGT. This CDR3 is CASRAQGSGRPDALNTEAFF. The CDR3 bases are TGTGCCAGCAGAGCTCAGGGGTCAGGCCGCCCAGATGCACTGAACACTGAAGCTTTCTTT.

This clonotype has a handful of counts. The V gene is TRBV25-1, the J gene TRBJ1-2; TRBD1 matches 8 bases. Germline lookup yields CDR1 MGHDK and CDR2 SYGVNS. This CDR3 is 14 amino acids long. V shed 0 bases and J 8 bases; nucleotides not matched to a gene: 5. The CDR3 here is CASSEYQGAGGYTF. CDR3 nucleotide sequence: TGTGCCAGCAGTGAATATCAGGGGGCTGGCGGCTACACCTTC.

This clonotype was seen ten or more times. The chain joins TRBV11-2 to TRBJ2-3; D not certain. CDR1 and CDR2 (germline): SGHAT, FQNNGV. Between the trimmed V and J ends, which lost 4 bases and 7 bases, there was a span of 3 bases. The CDR3 is 10 residues long. CDR3 amino acids: CASSSYTQYF. In nucleotides, the CDR3 is TGTGCCAGCAGCTCCTATACGCAGTATTTT.

Only a few counts were recorded for this clonotype. The chain has TRBV12-3 or TRBV12-4 and TRBJ1-5; no clear D gene. The CDR3 extends over 15 amino acids. Trimming left V 3 bases short and J 3 bases short, with 12 bases between. This CDR3 is CASSFNQQTNQPQHF. The DNA for the CDR3 is TGTGCCAGCAGTTTTAACCAACAGACCAATCAGCCCCAGCATTTT.

This clonotype appeared a few times. V usage is TRBV24-1 and J usage is TRBJ2-3, with 7 bases lining up with TRBD2. Germline values: CDR1 KGHDR, CDR2 SFDVKD. This CDR3 region has 15 residues. Unmatched junction bases numbered 9, after V lost 6 bases and J lost 4 bases. The CDR3 DNA sequence: TGTGCCACCAGTCCGGCGGGGGAAGGTTCAGATACGCAGTATTTT. Translating gives CATSPAGEGSDTQYF.

The chain couples TRBV6-5 to TRBJ1-4, with 10 nucleotides matching TRBD1. Germline loops: CDR1 MNHEY, CDR2 SVGAGI. The length of the CDR3 is 15 residues. Germline trimming cut 6 bases from V and 1 base from J; bases unmatched to any gene: 2. The CDR3 bases are TGTGCCAGCAGACGGGACAGGGGAACTAATGAAAAACTGTTTTTT. Translation: CASRRDRGTNEKLFF.

In DNA, the CDR3 is TGTGCCAGCAGCTTCGATAGCGGGGGGGGAGAGACCCAGTACTTC. It specifies CASSFDSGGGETQYF. J is TRBJ2-5 and V is TRBV7-6; 11 bases fit TRBD2. This CDR3 is 15 amino acids long. Germline loops: CDR1 SGHVS, CDR2 FNYEAQ. The V and J ends lost 3 bases and 4 bases, in that order; junction bases with no gene match: 4.